The rows below give T cell receptor beta chains drawn from one sample of a study of beta chain features in type 1 diabetes. Assay: immunoSEQ multiplex PCR; the TCRdb copy retains only in-frame clones and omits some. The top ten hold about 0.01% of the sample, which has 400,000 or so clones, 10% to 15% seen once. Sequences were obtained from naive CD4+ T cells from blood. The receptors derive from a woman in her late teens or twenties with type 1 diabetes. Each CDR3 is given with its conserved first and last residue. D genes are given only for firm matches. Clone size is given for some rows only: seen once, a few or many times, or a class if the clone is expanded.

V gene	D gene	clone size	J gene	CDR3 protein	CDR3 DNA
TRBV5-4	TRBD1	few	TRBJ1-2	CASSLAGAGGAVIGYTF	TGTGCCAGCAGCTTGGCAGGCGCAGGGGGCGCGGTAATAGGCTACACCTTC
TRBV27	.	.	TRBJ1-1	CASSLFAGSTEAFF	TGTGCCAGCAGTTTATTTGCGGGATCCACTGAAGCTTTCTTT
TRBV4-2	TRBD2	.	TRBJ2-1	CASSQTSAPYNEQFF	TGTGCCAGCAGCCAGACTAGCGCTCCCTACAATGAGCAGTTCTTC
TRBV30	.	.	TRBJ1-2	CAWSARVGGYTF	TGTGCCTGGAGTGCCAGGGTGGGTGGCTACACCTTC
TRBV29-1	TRBD1	.	TRBJ2-2	CSVMGDSHLTGELFF	TGCAGCGTCATGGGGGACAGCCATCTCACCGGGGAGCTGTTTTTT
TRBV7-9	.	.	TRBJ1-3	CASRLGRSGNTIYF	TGTGCCAGCAGACTCGGTCGCTCTGGAAACACCATATATTTT
TRBV6-6	.	few	TRBJ2-6	CASTAPGAGANVLTF	TGTGCCAGCACGGCTCCCGGGGCTGGGGCCAACGTCCTGACTTTC
TRBV7-2	TRBD2	few	TRBJ2-3	CASRGPGLARDTQYF	TGTGCCAGCAGAGGGCCGGGACTAGCGCGGGATACGCAGTATTTT
TRBV28	.	few	TRBJ1-2	CASRNVRGYTF	TGTGCCAGCAGAAACGTGCGGGGCTACACCTTC
TRBV10-3	.	few	TRBJ1-1	CATRPRNTEAFF	TGTGCCACGCGCCCGCGGAACACTGAAGCTTTCTTT
TRBV7-2	TRBD2	.	TRBJ2-1	CASSQLAARSYNEQFF	TGTGCCAGCAGCCAACTAGCGGCTCGCTCCTACAATGAGCAGTTCTTC
TRBV14	TRBD1	few	TRBJ1-1	CASSLDREAFF	TGTGCCAGCAGCCTGGACAGGGAAGCTTTCTTT
TRBV1	.	few	TRBJ2-1	CTSSQVAGAYNEQFF	TGCACCAGCAGCCAAGTTGCGGGGGCCTACAATGAGCAGTTCTTC
TRBV28	.	few	TRBJ2-7	CASSFGEYEQYF	TGTGCCAGCAGTTTCGGAGAATACGAGCAGTACTTC
TRBV10-3	TRBD1	few	TRBJ1-4	CAISGRGNEKLFF	TGTGCCATCAGTGGCAGGGGGAATGAAAAACTGTTTTTT
TRBV7-2	TRBD2	.	TRBJ2-1	CASSRYTGTSGNNEQFF	TGTGCCAGCAGCCGATACACCGGGACTAGCGGTAACAATGAGCAGTTCTTC
TRBV29-1	TRBD1	few	TRBJ1-2	CSVEGQGRYYGYTF	TGCAGCGTGGAGGGACAGGGGCGGTACTATGGCTACACCTTC
TRBV27	TRBD1	.	TRBJ1-4	CASRPYHRDSNEKLFF	TGTGCCAGCAGACCATACCACCGGGACAGTAATGAAAAACTGTTTTTT
TRBV19	TRBD2	.	TRBJ2-2	CASSTGLAGRPGELFF	TGTGCCAGTAGTACCGGACTAGCGGGAAGGCCCGGGGAGCTGTTTTTT
TRBV4-1	.	.	TRBJ2-1	CASSQDEASSYNEQFF	TGCGCCAGCAGCCAAGACGAAGCGTCAAGCTACAATGAGCAGTTCTTC
TRBV13	.	.	TRBJ2-7	CASSLEGPYEQYF	TGTGCCAGCAGCTTAGAGGGGCCCTACGAGCAGTACTTC
TRBV7-8	.	.	TRBJ1-3	CASTDSSGNTIYF	TGTGCCAGCACGGACAGCTCTGGAAACACCATATATTTT
TRBV30	TRBD1	.	TRBJ2-7	CAWNRLWTGSEQYF	TGTGCCTGGAATAGATTATGGACAGGGTCCGAGCAGTACTTC
TRBV29-1	.	few	TRBJ2-7	CSVAPGLRTYEQYF	TGCAGCGTAGCTCCGGGACTGAGAACCTACGAGCAGTACTTC
TRBV5-1	TRBD2	.	TRBJ2-3	CASSYGTSGGAWDTQYF	TGCGCCAGCAGCTACGGGACTAGCGGGGGGGCCTGGGATACGCAGTATTTT
TRBV25-1	TRBD1	.	TRBJ2-2	CASSEWDRVPGELFF	TGTGCCAGCAGTGAATGGGACAGGGTTCCCGGGGAGCTGTTTTTT
TRBV25-1	.	few	TRBJ2-6	CASSDSASGANVLTF	TGTGCCAGCAGTGACAGCGCGTCTGGGGCCAACGTCCTGACTTTC
TRBV25-1	.	.	TRBJ2-3	CASRTGVTDTQYF	TGTGCCAGCAGAACCGGGGTCACAGATACGCAGTATTTT
TRBV6-1	TRBD1	few	TRBJ2-1	CASSGQGGTGGQDEQFF	TGTGCCAGCAGTGGCCAGGGGGGGACAGGGGGCCAGGATGAGCAGTTCTTC
TRBV6-5	TRBD2	few	TRBJ2-3	CASSRLAGFTDTQYF	TGTGCCAGCAGTAGACTAGCGGGGTTCACAGATACGCAGTATTTT
TRBV15	.	few	TRBJ2-3	CATSRDSLAEDTQYF	TGTGCCACCAGCAGAGATAGCCTAGCAGAAGATACGCAGTATTTT
TRBV5-1	TRBD2	few	TRBJ2-1	CASSLAPGGDNEQFF	TGCGCCAGCAGCTTGGCTCCGGGAGGCGACAATGAGCAGTTCTTC
TRBV25-1	.	.	TRBJ1-1	CASSRLGGNTEAFF	TGTGCCAGCAGTCGTTTAGGGGGGAACACTGAAGCTTTCTTT
TRBV23-1	TRBD1	many	TRBJ1-5	CASITRTGVQPQHF	TGCGCCAGCATCACCAGGACAGGGGTTCAGCCCCAGCATTTT
TRBV30	.	.	TRBJ2-3	CAWSGEDTQYF	TGTGCCTGGAGTGGTGAGGATACGCAGTATTTT
TRBV4-1	TRBD2	few	TRBJ2-1	CASSQDWGGNEQFF	TGCGCCAGCAGCCAAGATTGGGGAGGGAATGAGCAGTTCTTC
TRBV27	TRBD1	few	TRBJ2-2	CASSPGTGLTGELFF	TGTGCCAGCAGTCCCGGGACAGGGCTCACCGGGGAGCTGTTTTTT
TRBV30	TRBD1	few	TRBJ2-7	CAWTRDRGDEQYF	TGTGCCTGGACCCGGGACAGGGGAGACGAGCAGTACTTC
TRBV7-2	.	few	TRBJ1-2	CASSLGAVGQLYGYTF	TGTGCCAGCAGCTTAGGGGCTGTTGGACAGTTATATGGCTACACCTTC
TRBV5-8	TRBD1	.	TRBJ1-1	CASRRGTGDQGEAFF	TGTGCCAGCAGACGGGGGACAGGGGATCAGGGTGAAGCTTTCTTT
TRBV12-5	TRBD1	.	TRBJ1-5	CASGLTGGNQPQHF	TGTGCTAGTGGATTAACAGGGGGCAATCAGCCCCAGCATTTT
TRBV9	TRBD1	few	TRBJ1-2	CASSVDRGTNYGYTF	TGTGCCAGCAGCGTCGACAGGGGGACTAACTATGGCTACACCTTC
TRBV5-1	.	.	TRBJ2-5	CASTSQETQYF	TGCGCCAGCACCTCTCAAGAGACCCAGTACTTC
TRBV5-1	.	few	TRBJ2-2	CASSPTLGGELFF	TGCGCCAGCAGCCCTACCCTAGGCGGGGAGCTGTTTTTT
TRBV7-2	.	.	TRBJ1-4	CASSPRGGMDEKLFF	TGTGCCAGCAGCCCCCGGGGGGGCATGGATGAAAAACTGTTTTTT
TRBV29-1	.	few	TRBJ2-5	CSGTAGGQETQYF	TGCAGCGGGACTGCTGGGGGGCAAGAGACCCAGTACTTC
TRBV25-1	TRBD2	few	TRBJ2-7	CASSETLAGYYEQYF	TGTGCCAGCAGTGAAACCCTAGCGGGATACTACGAGCAGTACTTC
TRBV30	TRBD1	few	TRBJ2-1	CAWSKRGTGGREQFF	TGTGCCTGGAGTAAACGGGGGACAGGGGGCCGGGAGCAGTTCTTC
TRBV7-9	TRBD2	few	TRBJ2-4	CASSQNSGEDKNIQYF	TGTGCCAGCAGCCAAAATAGCGGGGAGGACAAAAACATTCAGTACTTC
TRBV13	TRBD2	few	TRBJ2-5	CASSLGGLAAETQYF	TGTGCCAGCAGCTTAGGGGGACTAGCGGCAGAGACCCAGTACTTC
TRBV9	.	.	TRBJ2-7	CASSQRTGRDEQYF	TGTGCCAGCAGCCAGCGGACAGGGAGGGACGAGCAGTACTTC
TRBV4-3	TRBD1	.	TRBJ1-4	CASSPGTGGSGEKLFF	TGCGCCAGCAGCCCCGGGACAGGGGGGAGTGGTGAAAAACTGTTTTTT
TRBV7-2	.	few	TRBJ1-6	CASSLVGRPAHNSPLHF	TGTGCCAGCAGCTTAGTGGGCAGGCCTGCTCATAATTCACCCCTCCACTTT
TRBV5-1	TRBD1	.	TRBJ1-2	CASSRTDRFNYGYTF	TGCGCCAGCAGCCGAACGGACAGGTTTAACTATGGCTACACCTTC
TRBV15	TRBD1	few	TRBJ1-5	CATSRGQGDQPQHF	TGTGCCACCAGCAGAGGACAGGGGGATCAGCCCCAGCATTTT
TRBV5-1	.	.	TRBJ2-2	CASSLSRGTGELFF	TGCGCCAGCAGCTTGTCGCGGGGAACCGGGGAGCTGTTTTTT
TRBV19	.	few	TRBJ2-4	CASSIDHATRENIQYF	TGTGCCAGTAGTATAGACCACGCTACTAGGGAAAACATTCAGTACTTC
TRBV2	TRBD1	.	TRBJ1-1	CASSEDRAMNTEAFF	TGTGCCAGCAGTGAGGACAGGGCAATGAACACTGAAGCTTTCTTT
TRBV2	.	few	TRBJ1-5	CASGLNQPQHF	TGTGCCAGCGGCCTCAATCAGCCCCAGCATTTT